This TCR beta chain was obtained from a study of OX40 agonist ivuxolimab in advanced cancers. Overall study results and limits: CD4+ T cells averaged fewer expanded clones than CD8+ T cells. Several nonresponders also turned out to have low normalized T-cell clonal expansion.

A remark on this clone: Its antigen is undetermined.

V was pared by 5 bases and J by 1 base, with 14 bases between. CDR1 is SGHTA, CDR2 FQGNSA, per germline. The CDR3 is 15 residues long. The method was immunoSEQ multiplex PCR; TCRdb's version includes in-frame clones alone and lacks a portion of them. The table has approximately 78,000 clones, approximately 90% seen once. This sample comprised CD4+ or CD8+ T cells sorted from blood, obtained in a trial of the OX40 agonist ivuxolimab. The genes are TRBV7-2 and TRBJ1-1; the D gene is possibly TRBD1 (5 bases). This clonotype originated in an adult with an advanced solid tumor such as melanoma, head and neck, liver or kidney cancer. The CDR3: CASSVQVNTNTEAFF. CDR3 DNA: TGTGCCAGCAGCGTACAGGTGAATACGAACACTGAAGCTTTCTTT.